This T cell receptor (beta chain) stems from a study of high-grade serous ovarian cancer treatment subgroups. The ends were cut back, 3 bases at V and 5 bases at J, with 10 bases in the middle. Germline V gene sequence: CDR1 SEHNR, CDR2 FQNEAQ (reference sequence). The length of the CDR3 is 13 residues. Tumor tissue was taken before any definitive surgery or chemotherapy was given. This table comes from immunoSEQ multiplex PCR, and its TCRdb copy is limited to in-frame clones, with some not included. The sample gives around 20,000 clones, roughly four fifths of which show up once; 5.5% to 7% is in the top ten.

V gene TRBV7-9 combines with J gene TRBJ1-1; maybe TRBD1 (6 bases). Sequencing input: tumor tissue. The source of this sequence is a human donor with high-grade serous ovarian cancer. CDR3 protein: CASSLMTGTEAFF. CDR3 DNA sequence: TGTGCCAGCAGCTTGATGACAGGAACTGAAGCTTTCTTT.